The source of this T cell receptor beta chain is a study of blood T cells in healthy people across ages. The study's findings and limits: Both naive CD4+ cell counts and diversity were greater in long-lived donors than in aged donors.

PCR was performed a second time for about 7 to 12 cycles using a sample-barcoded 5' primer and a J-beta primer mix. One entry per CDR3 protein, called by TCRdb with MiXCR from the 5' RACE reads. The sample consists of over 600,000 distinct CDR3 sequences, roughly 21% of them appearing once. In regard to this clonotype: The antigen remains undetermined.

V lost 5 bases, J lost 4 bases, and 22 bases lay in between. This CDR3 contains 17 residues. Sequencing used blood. The rearrangement joins TRBV12-3 or TRBV12-4 to TRBJ2-3; D perhaps matches TRBD1 (6 bases). The source of this sequence is a man between 65 and 85 years old in good health. CDR3 protein: CASSPPIQGPWADTQYF. DNA for the CDR3: TGTGCCAGCAGTCCACCAATACAGGGTCCCTGGGCAGATACGCAGTATTTT.